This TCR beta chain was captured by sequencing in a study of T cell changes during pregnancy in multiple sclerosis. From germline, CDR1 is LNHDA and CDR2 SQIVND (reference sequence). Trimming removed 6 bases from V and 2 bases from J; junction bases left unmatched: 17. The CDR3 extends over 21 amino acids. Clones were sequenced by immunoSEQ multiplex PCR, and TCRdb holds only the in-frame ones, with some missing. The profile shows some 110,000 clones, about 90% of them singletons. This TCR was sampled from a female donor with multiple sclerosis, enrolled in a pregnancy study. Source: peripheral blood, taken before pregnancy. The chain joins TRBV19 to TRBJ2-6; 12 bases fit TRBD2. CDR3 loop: CASSFRLAGAPGPPGANVLTF. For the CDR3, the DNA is TGTGCCAGTAGCTTCAGACTAGCGGGAGCCCCGGGACCCCCTGGGGCCAACGTCCTGACTTTC.